This T cell receptor beta chain was captured in a study of OX40 agonist ivuxolimab in advanced cancers. Study-level information: Ivuxolimab was delivered to patients intravenously every 2 weeks at doses spanning 0.01 to 10 mg/kg. Partial responses were observed in three patients, of whom one had hepatocellular carcinoma and two had cutaneous melanoma.

Regarding this clone: Antigen unknown.

General study results and limits: Clones of CD4+ and CD8+ blood T cells grew by week 6 at doses of 0.1 to 3.0 mg/kg.

The germline V gene has CDR1 LGHNA and CDR2 YSLEER. This CDR3 has 16 amino acids. The V end was cut by 1 base, the J end by 5 bases, with 14 bases between. TCRdb's copy holds only in-frame clones and misses some; the assay was immunoSEQ multiplex PCR. The table has approximately 89,000 clones, around nine tenths seen once. The rearrangement links TRBV4-3 to TRBJ2-2; maybe TRBD2 (5 bases). The clonotype was recovered from an adult with an advanced solid tumor such as melanoma, head and neck, liver or kidney cancer. Sequenced here: CD4+ or CD8+ T cells sorted from blood, sampled in a trial of the OX40 agonist ivuxolimab. The CDR3 DNA follows: TGCGCCAGCAGCCAAGCAAACGGGGTCCGGACCGGGGAGCTGTTTTTT. Amino acid sequence: CASSQANGVRTGELFF.